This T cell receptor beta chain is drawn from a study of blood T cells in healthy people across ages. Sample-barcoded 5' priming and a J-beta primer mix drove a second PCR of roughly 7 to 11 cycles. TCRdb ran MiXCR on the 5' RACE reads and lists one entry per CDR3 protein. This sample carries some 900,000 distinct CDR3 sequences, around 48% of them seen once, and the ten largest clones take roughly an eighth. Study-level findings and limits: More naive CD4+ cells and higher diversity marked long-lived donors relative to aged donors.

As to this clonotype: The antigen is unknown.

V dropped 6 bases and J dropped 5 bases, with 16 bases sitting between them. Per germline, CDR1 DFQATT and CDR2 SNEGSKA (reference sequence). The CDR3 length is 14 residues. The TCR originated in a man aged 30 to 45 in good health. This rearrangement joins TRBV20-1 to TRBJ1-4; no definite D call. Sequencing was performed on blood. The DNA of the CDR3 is TGCAGTGCAACCGACGGGATCCTCAATGAAAAACTGTTTTTT. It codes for CSATDGILNEKLFF.